The 21 T cell receptor beta chains below all came from one sample that was sequenced in a study of blood T cell repertoires in COVID-19. This table comes from immunoSEQ multiplex PCR, and its TCRdb copy is limited to in-frame clones, with some not included. The sample consists of 130,000 to 150,000 clones, more than 80% of them appearing once. Sequencing input: peripheral blood. These receptors all come from a human donor with acute or convalescent COVID-19. The donor label of this sample is uncertain.

The V gene is TRBV11-2, the J gene TRBJ2-4; 10 bases align to TRBD1. Germline CDR1 SGHAT, CDR2 FQNNGV. V dropped 5 bases and J dropped 7; count of bases not matched to a gene: 2. The CDR3 loop spans 13 amino acids. DNA of the CDR3: TGTGCCAGCAGCGCGGGACAGGGGAACATTCAGTACTTC. Translating gives CASSAGQGNIQYF.

This chain links TRBV7-6 with TRBJ1-2; the D is unclear. The V gene lost 5 bases and the J gene lost 2 bases, with 9 bases spanning the gap. The CDR3 totals 13 residues. Germline values: CDR1 SGHVS, CDR2 FNYEAQ. CDR3 sequence reads: CASSPTQNYGYTF. As DNA, the CDR3 is TGTGCCAGCAGCCCCACCCAGAACTATGGCTACACCTTC.

CDR3 region: CASRRSALPPYNEQFF. DNA of the CDR3: TGTGCCAGCAGGAGGTCAGCTTTACCTCCCTACAATGAGCAGTTCTTC. The rearrangement links TRBV7-9 to TRBJ2-1, with D unresolved. CDR1 and CDR2 (germline): SEHNR, FQNEAQ (reference sequence). Trimming stripped 6 bases from V and 2 bases from J, with 17 bases between. CDR3 length: 16 residues. The full variable domain, in which reference TRBV7-9 and TRBJ2-1 provide the parts outside the CDR3, is DTGVSQNPRHKITKRGQNVTFRCDPISEHNRLYWYRQTLGQGPEFLTYFQNEAQLEKSRLLSDRFSAERPKGSFSTLEIQRTEQGDSAMYLCASRRSALPPYNEQFFGPGTRLTVL.

This chain links TRBV6-5 with TRBJ1-2; 7 bases map to TRBD1. The junction had 7 bases not matched to a gene; V was cut back by 6 bases and J by 0 bases. The CDR3 has 15 residues. Per germline, CDR1 MNHEY and CDR2 SVGAGI. CDR3 sequence: CASRATGAPNYGYTF. The CDR3 DNA sequence: TGTGCCAGCAGGGCCACAGGGGCCCCTAACTATGGCTACACCTTC.

This clone was observed a single time. The rearrangement uses TRBV3-1 (or the pseudogene TRBV3-2) and TRBJ2-5, with TRBD2 identical over 10 bases. CDR3 length: 15 amino acids. Germline-derived CDR1 and CDR2 are LGHDT and YNNKEL (reference sequence). The V and J ends lost 4 bases and 5 bases, in that order; junction bases with no gene match: 7. The CDR3 region has the DNA TGTGCCAGCAGCCTCCAGCGGGGGGGCCTCGAGACCCAGTACTTC. This codes for CASSLQRGGLETQYF.

The chain joins TRBV27 to TRBJ1-1; TRBD1 might be the D (5 bases). The CDR3 is 18 amino acids. The V gene lost 0 bases and the J gene lost 0 bases, with 17 bases spanning the gap. Germline CDR1 and CDR2: MNHEY and SMNVEV (reference sequence). The CDR3 DNA is TGTGCCAGCAGTTTATCGATAGGCGACAGACTTATGAACACTGAAGCTTTCTTT. The encoded protein is CASSLSIGDRLMNTEAFF.

In this sample, this clone turned up a few times. The DNA of the CDR3 is TGCGCCAGCAGCCCATTAATTTTGACCCGGTTGACAGGGGCTTCGACCCATGGCTACACCTTC. The encoded protein is CASSPLILTRLTGASTHGYTF. The chain links TRBV4-1 to TRBJ1-2; 8 nucleotides align to TRBD1. The CDR3 length is 21 residues. Germline-derived CDR1 and CDR2 are MGHRA and YSYEKL. The junction had 28 bases not matched to a gene; V was cut back by 4 bases and J by 6 bases.

V is TRBV5-4 and J is TRBJ2-3; D might be TRBD2 (7 bases). The CDR3 has 16 amino acids. Deletions cut 5 bases from V and 2 bases from J, with 18 bases between. Germline CDR1 and CDR2: SGHNT and YYREEE (reference sequence). CDR3 sequence (DNA): TGTGCCAGCAGTTCCAGCGCGGGGGCGATCACAGATACGCAGTATTTT. As protein: CASSSSAGAITDTQYF.

CDR3 in amino acids: CASSGPNRVTTTEAFF. The CDR3 DNA reads TGTGCCAGCAGTGGACCAAACAGGGTAACAACCACTGAAGCTTTCTTT. The V gene is TRBV6-1, the J gene TRBJ1-1; D possibly corresponds to TRBD1 (6 bases). The CDR3 loop spans 16 amino acids. Trimming removed 4 bases from V and 4 bases from J, with 19 bases in between. CDR1 is MNHNS, CDR2 SASEGT, per germline.

This chain joins TRBV5-1 and TRBJ1-3; TRBD1 matches 12 bases. Germline lookup yields CDR1 SGHRS and CDR2 YFSETQ. V trimming: 4 bases; J trimming: 2 bases; junction bases outside the gene matches: 7. The CDR3 has 17 residues. The CDR3 region is CASSQSGTGGTGNTIYF. The CDR3 DNA reads as TGCGCCAGCAGCCAGTCCGGGACAGGGGGCACTGGAAACACCATATATTTT.

The chain joins TRBV19 to TRBJ1-4, with 7 nucleotides matching TRBD1. J was trimmed by 4 bases and V by 5 bases; bases with no gene match: 4. Germline values: CDR1 LNHDA, CDR2 SQIVND (reference sequence). The CDR3 spans 14 residues. The CDR3 sequence: CASSLTGNNEKLFF. CDR3 DNA sequence: TGTGCCAGTAGTTTGACAGGGAATAATGAAAAACTGTTTTTT.

This clone was counted a single time. The rearrangement joins TRBV2 to TRBJ1-6, with D possibly matching TRBD1 (5 bases). Germline values: CDR1 SNHLY, CDR2 FYNNEI. The CDR3 length is 14 residues. Trimming pared 3 bases from V and 10 bases from J, leaving 13 bases between. The CDR3 DNA follows: TGTGCCAGCAGTGAGGGACTGCAGAGGTCACCCCTCCACTTT. Protein product: CASSEGLQRSPLHF.

This chain joins TRBV2 and TRBJ2-2; D unclear. Germline CDR1 and CDR2: SNHLY and FYNNEI. V lost 4 bases to trimming and J lost 4 bases, with 7 bases between them. The CDR3 is made up of 13 amino acids. The chain's CDR3 is CASSAVATGELFF. CDR3 nucleotide sequence: TGTGCCAGCAGTGCGGTCGCCACCGGGGAGCTGTTTTTT.

This clone appeared a single time. J is TRBJ2-5 and V is TRBV3-1 (or the pseudogene TRBV3-2), with TRBD2 matching 9 bases. J gave up 4 bases and V 0 bases, and 9 bases lay outside the gene matches. Germline loops: CDR1 LGHDT, CDR2 YNNKEL (reference sequence). There are 17 residues in the CDR3. CDR3 coding DNA: TGTGCCAGCAGCCAAGATCCCGGAAGCGGGGGGTTAGAGACCCAGTACTTC. It specifies CASSQDPGSGGLETQYF.

The CDR3 is CASSPQSGLPYNEQFF. The CDR3 DNA reads TGCGCCAGCAGCCCCCAAAGCGGGCTACCCTACAATGAGCAGTTCTTC. V gene TRBV5-1 combines with J gene TRBJ2-1; possible D gene TRBD2, 6 bases. Germline V gene sequence: CDR1 SGHRS, CDR2 YFSETQ. V was cut by 4 bases and J by 2 bases, with 16 bases left in between. CDR3 length: 16 residues.

A note on this clone: Sequence at one end of the junction differs from germline and may be a read error. V usage is TRBV2 and J usage is TRBJ2-5; TRBD1 matches 7 bases. The CDR3 runs to 14 residues. CDR1 and CDR2 (germline): SNHLY, FYNNEI. This CDR3 is CASSEGGQGETQYF. DNA of the CDR3: TGTGCCAGCAGCGAAGGGGGCCAGGGAGAGACCCAGTACTTC.

This chain links TRBV2 with TRBJ2-5; the D gene is possibly TRBD2 (6 bases). V shed 8 bases and J shed 3 bases, with 7 bases lying between them. The CDR3 extends over 11 amino acids. The germline CDR1 and CDR2 sequences are SNHLY and FYNNEI. CDR3 sequence reads: CASSGEETQYF. The CDR3 coding sequence is TGTGCCAGCTCGGGGGAAGAGACCCAGTACTTC.

This chain links TRBV27 with TRBJ1-1; D might be TRBD1 (6 bases). The CDR3 is 14 amino acids. Germline CDR1 is MNHEY and CDR2 is SMNVEV (reference sequence). V was trimmed by 8 bases and J by 4 bases, leaving 17 bases between them. CDR3 bases: TGTGCCAGCCGCCCAGGGACAATCGGCACTGAAGCTTTCTTT. Its translation: CASRPGTIGTEAFF.

This chain connects TRBV19 to TRBJ2-7, with 8 nucleotides matching TRBD1. Germline V lookup: CDR1 LNHDA, CDR2 SQIVND (reference sequence). V was clipped by 5 bases and J by 2 bases; unmatched bases: 5. The CDR3 has 14 amino acids. In DNA, the CDR3 is TGTGCCAGTAGTTTCGGACAGGGAACCTACGAGCAGTACTTC. Its protein product is CASSFGQGTYEQYF.

The chain links TRBV5-1 to TRBJ1-3, with TRBD1 matching over 10 bases. V trimming: 0 bases; J trimming: 0 bases; junction bases outside the gene matches: 12. The germline V gene encodes CDR1 SGHRS and CDR2 YFSETQ. The CDR3 consists of 20 residues. In DNA form, the CDR3 reads TGCGCCAGCAGCTTGGTTGTGACAGGGGGCGCCGATCGCTCTGGAAACACCATATATTTT. It codes for CASSLVVTGGADRSGNTIYF.

The sample holds one count of this clone. The gene calls are TRBV5-1 and TRBJ2-3, with D possibly TRBD2 on 5 matching bases. The germline V and J ends were trimmed by 7 bases and 2 bases, with 11 bases remaining between them. CDR3 length: 13 residues. Germline CDR1 and CDR2: SGHRS and YFSETQ. Here the CDR3 reads CASWEHLTDTQYF. In nucleotides, the CDR3 is TGCGCCAGCTGGGAGCATCTCACAGATACGCAGTATTTT.